The source of this TCR beta chain is a study of T cell repertoires in cytomegalovirus infection. For this clonotype: The target antigen is unknown.

The CDR3 has 13 amino acids. J was trimmed by 9 bases and V by 3 bases; bases with no gene match: 5. One entry per CDR3 protein, called by TCRdb with MiXCR from the reads. The sample shows 80,000 or so distinct CDR3 sequences, about 37% of them seen only once. V is TRBV12-3 or TRBV12-4 and J is TRBJ2-1; 7 bases align to TRBD1. The material sequenced was CD8+ T cells from cultured PBMCs, taken from culture after CMV antigen stimulation. The receptor was derived from a human donor in good health (CMV status not recorded). Some clones in this sample may be carry-over from other donors' samples. The CDR3 is CASSFQGDGEQFF. The CDR3 region has the DNA TGTGCCAGCAGTTTTCAGGGGGACGGTGAGCAGTTCTTC.